What follows describes a single T cell receptor (beta chain). This record belongs to a study of response to subunit inactivated influenza vaccine. MiXCR, applied by TCRdb to the RT-PCR reads, yields one record per CDR3 protein. The data hold about 570,000 distinct CDR3 sequences, with approximately 10% observed a single time. This same sample was also part of a study on T cells expressing NK-cell markers. That report notes: Making the TCR beta cDNA relied on 5'RACE template switching with UMIs. The TCR beta repertoires were obtained from sorted CD3+CD56+NKG2C+, CD3+CD56+NKG2C- and CD3+CD56-NKG2C+ T cells. Out of eight donors sequenced, seven tested HCMV-seropositive and the remaining one seronegative. CD8+ T cells in over five donors included dominant NKG2C+ clonotypes at roughly 1.0-8%.

The receptor comes from a man in his fifties who received an inactivated influenza vaccine. Here the sequenced sample was PBMCs from blood, taken on the day of vaccination.

Here the CDR3 DNA reads TGCAGCCCACGGCGCAGCGGGGCTGAAGCTTTCTTT. Protein sequence: CSPRRSGAEAFF. V and J are TRBV29-1 and TRBJ1-1, with unresolved D. From germline, CDR1 is SQVTM and CDR2 ANQGSEA. The length of the CDR3 is 12 residues. The V end was cut by 8 bases, the J end by 6 bases, with 16 bases between.